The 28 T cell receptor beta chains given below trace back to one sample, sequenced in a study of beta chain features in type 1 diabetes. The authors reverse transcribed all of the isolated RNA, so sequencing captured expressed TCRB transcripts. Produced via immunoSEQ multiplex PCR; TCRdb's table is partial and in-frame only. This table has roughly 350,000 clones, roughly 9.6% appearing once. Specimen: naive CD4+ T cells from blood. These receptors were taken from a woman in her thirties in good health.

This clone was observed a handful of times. The CDR3 DNA is TGTGCCAGCAGCTCGACTAGAGGCATTCAGTACTTC. Translated, it gives CASSSTRGIQYF. This chain uses TRBV9 with TRBJ2-4; possibly TRBD2 for D (6 bases). Germline CDR1 SGDLS, CDR2 YYNGEE. The CDR3 has 12 amino acids. V shed 4 bases and J shed 9 bases, with 11 bases lying between them.

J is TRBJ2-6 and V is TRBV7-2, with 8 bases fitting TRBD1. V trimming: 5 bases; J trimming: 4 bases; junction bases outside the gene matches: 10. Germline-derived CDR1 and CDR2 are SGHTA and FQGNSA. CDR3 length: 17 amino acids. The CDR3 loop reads CASSKDRGVRGANVLTF. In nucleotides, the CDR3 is TGTGCCAGCAGCAAAGACAGGGGAGTTAGAGGGGCCAACGTCCTGACTTTC.

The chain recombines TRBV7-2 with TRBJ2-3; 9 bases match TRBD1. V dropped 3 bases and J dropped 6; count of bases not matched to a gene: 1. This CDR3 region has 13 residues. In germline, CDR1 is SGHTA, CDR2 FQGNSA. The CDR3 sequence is CASSLDRGDTQYF. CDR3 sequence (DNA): TGTGCCAGCAGCTTGGACAGGGGTGATACGCAGTATTTT.

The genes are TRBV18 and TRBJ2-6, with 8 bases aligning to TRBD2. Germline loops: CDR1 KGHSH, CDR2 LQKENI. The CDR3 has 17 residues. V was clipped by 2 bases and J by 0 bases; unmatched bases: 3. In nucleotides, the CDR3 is TGTGCCAGCTCACCAAGGGGACTAGTCTCTGGGGCCAACGTCCTGACTTTC. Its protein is CASSPRGLVSGANVLTF.

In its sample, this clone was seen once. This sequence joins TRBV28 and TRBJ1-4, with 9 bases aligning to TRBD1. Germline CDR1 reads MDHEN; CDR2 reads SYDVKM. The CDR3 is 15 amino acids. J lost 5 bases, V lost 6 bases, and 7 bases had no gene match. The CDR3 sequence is CASRIQGAVNEKLFF. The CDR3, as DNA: TGTGCCAGCAGAATACAGGGGGCGGTAAATGAAAAACTGTTTTTT.

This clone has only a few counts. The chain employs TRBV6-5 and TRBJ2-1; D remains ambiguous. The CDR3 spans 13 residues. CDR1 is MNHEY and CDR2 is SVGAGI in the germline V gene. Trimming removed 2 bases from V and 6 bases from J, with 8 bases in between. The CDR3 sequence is CASSYRLLNEQFF. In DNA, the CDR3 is TGTGCCAGCAGTTACCGTCTTCTCAATGAGCAGTTCTTC.

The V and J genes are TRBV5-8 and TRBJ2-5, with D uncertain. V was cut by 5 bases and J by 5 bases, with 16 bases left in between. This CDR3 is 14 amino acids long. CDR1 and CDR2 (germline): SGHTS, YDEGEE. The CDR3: CASRSSVPYETQYF. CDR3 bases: TGTGCCAGCAGGTCCTCGGTTCCGTATGAGACCCAGTACTTC.

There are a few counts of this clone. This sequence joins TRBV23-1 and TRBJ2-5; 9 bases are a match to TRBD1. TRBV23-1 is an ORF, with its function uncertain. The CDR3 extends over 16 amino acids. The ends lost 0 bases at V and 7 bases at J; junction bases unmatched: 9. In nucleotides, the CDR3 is TGCGCCAGCAGTCAATCAGAAGACAGGGGGTTCGGGACCCAGTACTTC. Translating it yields CASSQSEDRGFGTQYF.

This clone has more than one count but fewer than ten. CDR3 protein: CASSLDRGWSEAFF. CDR3 nucleotides: TGTGCCAGCAGTCTGGACAGGGGGTGGTCTGAAGCTTTCTTT. The chain is built from TRBV27 and TRBJ1-1, with 10 positions matching TRBD1. There are 14 residues in the CDR3. V lost 5 bases and J lost 6; bases outside the gene matches: 6. CDR1 is MNHEY, CDR2 SMNVEV, per germline (reference sequence).

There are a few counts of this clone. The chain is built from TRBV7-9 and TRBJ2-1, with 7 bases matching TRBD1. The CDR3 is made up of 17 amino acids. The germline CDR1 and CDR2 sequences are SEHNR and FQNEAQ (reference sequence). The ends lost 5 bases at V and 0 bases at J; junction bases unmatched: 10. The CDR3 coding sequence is TGTGCCAGCAGCGAAAAACAGGGGCCCAGCTCCTACAATGAGCAGTTCTTC. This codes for CASSEKQGPSSYNEQFF.

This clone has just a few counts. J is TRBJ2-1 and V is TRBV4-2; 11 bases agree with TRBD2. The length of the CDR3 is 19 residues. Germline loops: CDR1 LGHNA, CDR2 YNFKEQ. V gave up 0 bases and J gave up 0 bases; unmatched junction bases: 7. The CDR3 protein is CASSQDSGTSGVSYNEQFF. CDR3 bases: TGTGCCAGCAGCCAAGATAGCGGGACTAGCGGAGTCTCCTACAATGAGCAGTTCTTC.

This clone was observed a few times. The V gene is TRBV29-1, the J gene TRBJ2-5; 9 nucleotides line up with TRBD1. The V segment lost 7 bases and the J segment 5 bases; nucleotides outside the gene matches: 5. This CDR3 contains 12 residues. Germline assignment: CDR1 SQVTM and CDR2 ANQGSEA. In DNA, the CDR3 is TGCAGCGGAAACAGGGGGCCGGAGACCCAGTACTTC. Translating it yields CSGNRGPETQYF.

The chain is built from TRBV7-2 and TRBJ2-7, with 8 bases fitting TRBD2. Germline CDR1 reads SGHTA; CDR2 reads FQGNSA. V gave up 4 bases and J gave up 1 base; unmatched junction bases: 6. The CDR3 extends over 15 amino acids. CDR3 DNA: TGTGCCAGCAGCTCAGGACTAGCAGGATCCTACGAGCAGTACTTC. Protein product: CASSSGLAGSYEQYF.

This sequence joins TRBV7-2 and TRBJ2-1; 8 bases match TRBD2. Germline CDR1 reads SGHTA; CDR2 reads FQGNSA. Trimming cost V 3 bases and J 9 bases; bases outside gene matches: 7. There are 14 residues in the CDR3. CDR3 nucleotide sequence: TGTGCCAGCAGCTTCCAGCGGGAGAAACTTGAGCAGTTCTTC. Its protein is CASSFQREKLEQFF.

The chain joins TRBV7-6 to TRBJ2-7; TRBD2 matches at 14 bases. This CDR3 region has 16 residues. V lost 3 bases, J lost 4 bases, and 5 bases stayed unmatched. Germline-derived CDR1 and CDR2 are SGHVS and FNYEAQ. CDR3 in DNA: TGTGCCAGCAGCTTGGGGACTAGCGGGAGCCTATACGAGCAGTACTTC. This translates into CASSLGTSGSLYEQYF.

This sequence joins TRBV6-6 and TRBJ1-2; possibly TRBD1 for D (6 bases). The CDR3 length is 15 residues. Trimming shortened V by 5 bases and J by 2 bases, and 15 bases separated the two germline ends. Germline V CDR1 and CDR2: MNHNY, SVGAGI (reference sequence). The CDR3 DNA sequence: TGTGCCAGCAGTCAAGACCCAACAGGGAACTATGGCTACACCTTC. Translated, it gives CASSQDPTGNYGYTF.

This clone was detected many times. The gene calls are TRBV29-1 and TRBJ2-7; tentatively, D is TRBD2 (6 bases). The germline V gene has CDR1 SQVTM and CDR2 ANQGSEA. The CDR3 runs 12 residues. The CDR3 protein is CSVSGPFYEQYF. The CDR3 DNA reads TGCAGTGTTAGCGGACCCTTCTACGAGCAGTACTTC.

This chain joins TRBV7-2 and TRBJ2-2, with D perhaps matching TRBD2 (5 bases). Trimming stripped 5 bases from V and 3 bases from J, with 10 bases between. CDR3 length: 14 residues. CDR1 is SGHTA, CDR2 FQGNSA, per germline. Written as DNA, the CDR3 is TGTGCCAGCAGCCCAGCGGTCTACACCGGGGAGCTGTTTTTT. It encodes CASSPAVYTGELFF.

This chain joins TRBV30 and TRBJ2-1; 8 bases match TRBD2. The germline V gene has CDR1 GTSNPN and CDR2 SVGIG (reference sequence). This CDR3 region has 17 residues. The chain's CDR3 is CAYTRVAREGSYNEQFF. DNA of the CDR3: TGTGCTTATACCAGGGTGGCACGGGAGGGGTCCTACAATGAGCAGTTCTTC.

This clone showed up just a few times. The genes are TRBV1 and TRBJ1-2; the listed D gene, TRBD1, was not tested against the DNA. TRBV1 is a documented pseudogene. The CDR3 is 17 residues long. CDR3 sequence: CTSSQVGKEQGRYGYTF. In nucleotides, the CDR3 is TGCACCAGCAGCCAAGTTGGGAAGGAACAGGGTCGCTATGGCTACACCTTC.

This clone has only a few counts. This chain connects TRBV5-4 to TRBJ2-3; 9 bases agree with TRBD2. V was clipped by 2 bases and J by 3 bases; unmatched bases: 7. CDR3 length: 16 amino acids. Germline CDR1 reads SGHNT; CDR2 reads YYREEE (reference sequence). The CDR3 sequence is CASSLFSGSGTDTQYF. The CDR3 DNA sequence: TGTGCCAGCAGCTTATTTAGCGGGAGCGGGACAGATACGCAGTATTTT.

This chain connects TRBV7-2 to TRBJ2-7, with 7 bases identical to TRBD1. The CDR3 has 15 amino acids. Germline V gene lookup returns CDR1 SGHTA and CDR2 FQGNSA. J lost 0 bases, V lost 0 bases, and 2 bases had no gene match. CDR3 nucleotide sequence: TGTGCCAGCAGCTTAGCCGGGACAGACTCCTACGAGCAGTACTTC. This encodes CASSLAGTDSYEQYF. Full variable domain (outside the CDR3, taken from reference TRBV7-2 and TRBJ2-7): GAGVSQSPSNKVTEKGKDVELRCDPISGHTALYWYRQSLGQGLEFLIYFQGNSAPDKSGLPSDRFSAERTGGSVSTLTIQRTQQEDSAVYLCASSLAGTDSYEQYFGPGTRLTVT.

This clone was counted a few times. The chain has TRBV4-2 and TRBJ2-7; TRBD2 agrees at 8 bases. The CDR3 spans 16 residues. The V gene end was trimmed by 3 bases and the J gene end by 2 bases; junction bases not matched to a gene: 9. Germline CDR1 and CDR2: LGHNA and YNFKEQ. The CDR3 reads CASSQGTSGNTYEQYF. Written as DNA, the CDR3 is TGTGCCAGCAGCCAGGGTACTAGCGGCAACACCTACGAGCAGTACTTC.

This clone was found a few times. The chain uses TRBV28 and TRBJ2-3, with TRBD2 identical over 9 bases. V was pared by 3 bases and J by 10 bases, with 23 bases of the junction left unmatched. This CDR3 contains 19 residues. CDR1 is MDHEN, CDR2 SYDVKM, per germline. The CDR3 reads CASSLLAGSSGDPHPPQYF. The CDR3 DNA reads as TGTGCCAGCAGTTTGCTAGCGGGAAGCTCCGGGGACCCGCACCCCCCGCAGTATTTT. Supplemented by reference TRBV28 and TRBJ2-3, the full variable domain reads DVKVTQSSRYLVKRTGEKVFLECVQDMDHENMFWYRQDPGLGLRLIYFSYDVKMKEKGDIPEGYSVSREKKERFSLILESASTNQTSMYLCASSLLAGSSGDPHPPQYFGPGTRLTVL.

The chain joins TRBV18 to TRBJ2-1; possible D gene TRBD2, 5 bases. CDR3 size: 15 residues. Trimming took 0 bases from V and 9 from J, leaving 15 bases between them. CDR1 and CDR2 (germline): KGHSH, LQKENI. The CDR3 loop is CASSPPLSRGGEQFF. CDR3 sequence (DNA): TGTGCCAGCTCACCACCGTTGTCCCGCGGAGGTGAGCAGTTCTTC.

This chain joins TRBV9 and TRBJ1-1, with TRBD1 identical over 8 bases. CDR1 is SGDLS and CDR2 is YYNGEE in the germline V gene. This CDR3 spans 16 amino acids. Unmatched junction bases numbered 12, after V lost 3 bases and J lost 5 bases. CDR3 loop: CASSGPGQVRLTEAFF. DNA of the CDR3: TGTGCCAGCAGCGGACCGGGACAGGTACGGTTGACTGAAGCTTTCTTT.

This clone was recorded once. CDR3 amino acids: CASRGGLAGVTQETQYF. The CDR3 DNA reads as TGTGCCAGCAGGGGCGGGCTAGCGGGAGTTACACAAGAGACCCAGTACTTC. The chain recombines TRBV2 with TRBJ2-5, with 10 bases lining up with TRBD2. Germline loops: CDR1 SNHLY, CDR2 FYNNEI. This CDR3 spans 17 amino acids. V shed 6 bases and J 2 bases; nucleotides not matched to a gene: 12.

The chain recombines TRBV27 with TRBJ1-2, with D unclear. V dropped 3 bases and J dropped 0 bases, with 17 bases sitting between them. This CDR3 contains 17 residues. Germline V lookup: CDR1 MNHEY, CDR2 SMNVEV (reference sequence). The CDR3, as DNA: TGTGCCAGCAGTTTGAGGGAAGGGTTTTCTTCTAACTATGGCTACACCTTC. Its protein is CASSLREGFSSNYGYTF.